Following are 21 T cell receptor beta chains from one sample sequenced in a study of blood T cell repertoires in COVID-19. Method: immunoSEQ multiplex PCR; TCRdb's copy keeps in-frame clones and lacks some. Here the sample spans about 73,000 clones, about four fifths being singletons. The sample consisted of peripheral blood. These receptor sequences come from a man over 45 with active COVID-19.

The chain has TRBV3-1 (or the pseudogene TRBV3-2) and TRBJ2-3, with 8 bases matching TRBD2. The ends lost 0 bases at V and 2 bases at J; junction bases unmatched: 7. This CDR3 region has 17 residues. CDR1 is LGHDT and CDR2 is YNNKEL in the germline V gene (reference sequence). This CDR3 is CASSQDRGGGSTDTQYF. The CDR3 region has the DNA TGTGCCAGCAGCCAAGATCGAGGCGGGGGGTCCACAGATACGCAGTATTTT.

The chain uses TRBV6-5 and TRBJ2-7; D is uncertain. This CDR3 contains 13 residues. V was trimmed by 6 bases and J by 5 bases, leaving 14 bases between them. Germline CDR1 is MNHEY and CDR2 is SVGAGI. CDR3 in amino acids: CASRQAGIDEQYF. CDR3 DNA sequence: TGTGCCAGCAGGCAGGCAGGTATCGACGAGCAGTACTTC.

V and J are TRBV29-1 and TRBJ1-2; 11 nucleotides match TRBD1. CDR3 length: 13 residues. Germline trimming cut 7 bases from V and 6 bases from J; bases unmatched to any gene: 7. In germline, CDR1 is SQVTM, CDR2 ANQGSEA. The CDR3 bases are TGCAGCGCCCACGGACAGGGGGCCAATGGCTACACCTTC. It specifies CSAHGQGANGYTF.

J is TRBJ2-1 and V is TRBV25-1, with D tentatively TRBD2 (5 bases). Looked up from germline, CDR1 is MGHDK and CDR2 is SYGVNS. Trimming left V 0 bases short and J 6 bases short, with 6 bases between. The CDR3 is made up of 13 amino acids. The CDR3 DNA reads as TGTGCCAGCAGTGAATATGGGAGCAATGAGCAGTTCTTC. Translating gives CASSEYGSNEQFF. The full variable domain, completed using reference TRBV25-1 and TRBJ2-1, is EADIYQTPRYLVIGTGKKITLECSQTMGHDKMYWYQQDPGMELHLIHYSYGVNSTEKGDLSSESTVSRIRTEHFPLTLESARPSHTSQYLCASSEYGSNEQFFGPGTRLTVL.

The J gene is TRBJ1-2, the V gene TRBV9, with 10 nucleotides matching TRBD1. The V gene's germline CDR1 is SGDLS and CDR2 YYNGEE. Trimming took 5 bases from V and 4 from J; bases not matched to a gene: 8. The CDR3 has 15 amino acids. CDR3 region: CASSLTGGRTYGYTF. The CDR3 region has the DNA TGTGCCAGCAGTTTGACAGGGGGCCGGACCTATGGCTACACCTTC.

The chain recombines TRBV11-2 with TRBJ2-1; perhaps TRBD2 as D (6 bases). Germline CDR1 reads SGHAT; CDR2 reads FQNNGV. There are 14 residues in the CDR3. Trimming took off 7 bases at V and 5 bases at J, with 15 bases between the two ends. CDR3: CASKRRAWDNEQFF. In DNA, the CDR3 is TGTGCCAGCAAGAGGAGGGCCTGGGACAATGAGCAGTTCTTC. Supplemented by reference TRBV11-2 and TRBJ2-1, the full variable domain reads EAGVAQSPRYKIIEKRQSVAFWCNPISGHATLYWYQQILGQGPKLLIQFQNNGVVDDSQLPKDRFSAERLKGVDSTLKIQPAKLEDSAVYLCASKRRAWDNEQFFGPGTRLTVL.

The count of this clone is one. This sequence joins TRBV28 and TRBJ1-2; D is ambiguous. Germline-derived CDR1 and CDR2 are MDHEN and SYDVKM. This CDR3 has 15 residues. Trimming pared 6 bases from V and 4 bases from J, leaving 18 bases between. In DNA form, the CDR3 reads TGTGCCAGCAGGTCTTCAGGTTCCTTTGGCTATGGCTACACCTTC. Protein sequence: CASRSSGSFGYGYTF.

The rearrangement links TRBV2 to TRBJ2-5, with 8 nucleotides matching TRBD2. From germline, CDR1 is SNHLY and CDR2 FYNNEI. This CDR3 has 14 amino acids. The V gene end was trimmed by 5 bases and the J gene end by 1 base; junction bases not matched to a gene: 3. The DNA of the CDR3 is TGTGCCAGCAGTCCCGGGACTAGCCAAGAGACCCAGTACTTC. It yields the protein CASSPGTSQETQYF.

This rearrangement joins TRBV14 to TRBJ1-5, with D maybe TRBD1 (6 bases). The CDR3 is made up of 16 amino acids. From germline, CDR1 is SGHDN and CDR2 FVKESK. V was clipped by 6 bases and J by 6 bases, with 21 bases between them. The CDR3 region is CASSRAGGGSGQPQHF. The CDR3 nucleotides are TGTGCCAGCAGTCGAGCGGGAGGGGGGTCGGGTCAGCCCCAGCATTTT.

This clone occurred once. This chain uses TRBV6-1 with TRBJ2-1; 9 bases agree with TRBD2. Losses at the gene ends were 0 bases for V and 4 bases for J; bases not matched to a gene: 1. Germline V gene lookup returns CDR1 MNHNS and CDR2 SASEGT. This CDR3 has 15 amino acids. CDR3 in amino acids: CASSEAAGGYNEQFF. In DNA, the CDR3 is TGTGCCAGCAGTGAAGCAGCGGGGGGATACAATGAGCAGTTCTTC.

The chain joins TRBV7-2 to TRBJ2-3, with a weak D call TRBD1 (6 bases). The CDR3 spans 14 residues. CDR1 and CDR2 (germline): SGHTA, FQGNSA. Trimming took 5 bases from V and 0 from J, leaving 9 bases between them. CDR3 in amino acids: CASSPGQSTDTQYF. CDR3 in DNA: TGTGCCAGCAGCCCCGGACAGAGCACAGATACGCAGTATTTT.

The CDR3 sequence is CASSLLRGDEQYF. CDR3 nucleotide sequence: TGTGCCAGCAGTTTACTCAGGGGTGACGAGCAGTACTTC. The chain recombines TRBV12-3 or TRBV12-4 with TRBJ2-7, with D tentatively TRBD1 (6 bases). V was cut by 2 bases and J by 5 bases, with 10 bases left in between. The CDR3 runs 13 residues.

V is TRBV7-2 and J is TRBJ2-1; 7 bases are a match to TRBD1. With V trimmed by 5 bases and J by 2 bases, 6 bases remained unmatched. Germline V gene sequence: CDR1 SGHTA, CDR2 FQGNSA. The CDR3 spans 15 residues. Here the CDR3 reads CASSGDSTTYNEQFF. Here the CDR3 DNA reads TGTGCCAGCAGCGGGGACAGTACCACCTACAATGAGCAGTTCTTC.

The V gene is TRBV9, the J gene TRBJ1-4, with D hard to call. Germline values: CDR1 SGDLS, CDR2 YYNGEE. V was trimmed by 4 bases and J by 7 bases, leaving 17 bases between them. The CDR3 length is 15 residues. CDR3 sequence: CASSPFGGNGEKLFF. CDR3 sequence (DNA): TGTGCCAGCAGCCCGTTTGGAGGGAACGGTGAAAAACTGTTTTTT.

This clone has more than one count but fewer than ten. The rearrangement uses TRBV7-8 and TRBJ2-3, with D perhaps TRBD2 (6 bases). Trimming took off 6 bases at V and 0 bases at J, with 19 bases between the two ends. CDR1 and CDR2 (germline): SGHVS, FQNEAQ. The CDR3 is 17 amino acids. For the CDR3, the DNA is TGTGCCAGCAGGAGATCAAGAGGCGGGACGAGCACAGATACGCAGTATTTT. Its translation is CASRRSRGGTSTDTQYF. Full variable domain (outside the CDR3, taken from reference TRBV7-8 and TRBJ2-3): GAGVSQSPRYKVAKRGQDVALRCDPISGHVSLFWYQQALGQGPEFLTYFQNEAQLDKSGLPSDRFFAERPEGSVSTLKIQRTQQEDSAVYLCASRRSRGGTSTDTQYFGPGTRLTVL.

The V gene is TRBV6-5, the J gene TRBJ1-1; no reliable D call. CDR1 and CDR2 from the germline V gene are MNHEY and SVGAGI. Trimming left V 8 bases short and J 4 bases short, with 17 bases between. The CDR3 runs to 14 residues. CDR3 nucleotides: TGTGCCAGCGCGACCGGGGTCGGGAGCACTGAAGCTTTCTTT. Translated, it gives CASATGVGSTEAFF.

This CDR3 is CASSSLMGGGSSYNEQFF. The DNA for the CDR3 is TGTGCCAGCAGCTCCTTGATGGGCGGGGGAAGCTCCTACAATGAGCAGTTCTTC. The chain has TRBV11-2 and TRBJ2-1; 7 bases align to TRBD2. This CDR3 has 18 amino acids. Trimming at V came to 4 bases and at J to 0 bases, leaving 12 bases not matched to a gene. From germline, CDR1 is SGHAT and CDR2 FQNNGV.

The rearrangement uses TRBV15 and TRBJ2-7; 11 bases are a match to TRBD2. CDR3 length: 16 residues. The V gene end was trimmed by 5 bases and the J gene end by 3 bases; junction bases not matched to a gene: 9. CDR1 LNHNV and CDR2 YYDKDF come from the germline V gene (reference sequence). CDR3 sequence (DNA): TGTGCCACCAGCGCAGGGCTAGCGGGGGGCTACTACGAGCAGTACTTC. Protein: CATSAGLAGGYYEQYF.

This chain links TRBV5-1 with TRBJ1-6; unclear D gene. This CDR3 has 15 residues. V gave up 0 bases and J gave up 0 bases, with 4 bases separating them. In germline, CDR1 is SGHRS, CDR2 YFSETQ. As DNA, the CDR3 is TGCGCCAGCAGCTTGGCCAGCTCCTATAATTCACCCCTCCACTTT. Encoded protein: CASSLASSYNSPLHF.

The V and J genes are TRBV18 and TRBJ2-5; 7 bases are shared with TRBD2. The CDR3 is 15 amino acids. The V and J ends lost 3 bases and 1 base, in that order; junction bases with no gene match: 5. In germline, CDR1 is KGHSH, CDR2 LQKENI. CDR3 nucleotides: TGTGCCAGCTCACCTCCACTAGCGACCCAAGAGACCCAGTACTTC. Translation gives CASSPPLATQETQYF.

V gene TRBV19 combines with J gene TRBJ2-7; the match to TRBD1 covers 10 bases. The CDR3 sequence is 15 residues long. The V segment lost 5 bases and the J segment 0 bases; nucleotides outside the gene matches: 4. Germline values: CDR1 LNHDA, CDR2 SQIVND (reference sequence). The CDR3 loop is CASSRDRGNSYEQYF. CDR3 DNA: TGTGCCAGTAGTCGGGACAGGGGCAACTCCTACGAGCAGTACTTC.